These 32 T cell receptor beta chains were all obtained from the same sample, sequenced in a study of cytomegalovirus exposure and HLA in healthy donors. Assay: immunoSEQ multiplex PCR; the TCRdb copy retains only in-frame clones and omits some. Among roughly 240,000 clones, around 87% were seen once, and the ten largest hold less than 3%. Sequencing was carried out using PBMCs. The receptor source for this set is a man younger than 35 in good health and CMV-seronegative.

This clone occurred once. This chain links TRBV19 with TRBJ1-4; D not resolved. This CDR3 comprises 12 residues. Trimming removed 5 bases at V and 4 bases at J, with 5 bases between. Germline CDR1 LNHDA, CDR2 SQIVND (reference sequence). The CDR3 reads CASSPGNEKLFF. The CDR3 DNA reads as TGTGCCAGTAGTCCCGGTAATGAAAAACTGTTTTTT.

The V and J genes are TRBV27 and TRBJ1-1; tentative D call: TRBD1 (6 bases). Germline-derived CDR1 and CDR2 are MNHEY and SMNVEV (reference sequence). Trimming removed 1 base at V and 6 bases at J, with 21 bases between. The CDR3 is 17 amino acids. In DNA form, the CDR3 reads TGTGCCAGCAGTTTATTGGTATCTCTCGGGGGGCAGGCTGAAGCTTTCTTT. Amino acid sequence: CASSLLVSLGGQAEAFF.

The rearrangement uses TRBV10-3 and TRBJ2-7; 8 nucleotides line up with TRBD2. This CDR3 spans 14 amino acids. Germline V CDR1 and CDR2: ENHRY, SYGVKD. Trimming took 3 bases from V and 2 from J; bases not matched to a gene: 3. CDR3 nucleotide sequence: TGTGCCATCAGTGAAAGCGGGGGAACCTACGAGCAGTACTTC. This gives the protein CAISESGGTYEQYF.

The rearrangement uses TRBV9 and TRBJ2-3, with a weak D call TRBD1 (6 bases). Trimming pared 4 bases from V and 6 bases from J, leaving 15 bases between. From germline, CDR1 is SGDLS and CDR2 YYNGEE. The CDR3 spans 14 residues. The CDR3 here is CASSHPMRGDTQYF. The CDR3 nucleotides are TGTGCCAGCAGCCACCCAATGAGGGGGGATACGCAGTATTTT.

The rearrangement links TRBV25-1 to TRBJ2-1, with D maybe TRBD2 (5 bases). The CDR3 is 11 amino acids. The germline V and J ends were trimmed by 8 bases and 8 bases, with 10 bases remaining between them. The V gene's germline CDR1 is MGHDK and CDR2 SYGVNS. The CDR3 loop reads CASGSPYEQFF. The CDR3 bases are TGTGCCAGCGGGAGTCCTTATGAGCAGTTCTTC.

This clone occurred a few times. The chain uses TRBV29-1 and TRBJ1-3; no clear D gene. Germline V gene sequence: CDR1 SQVTM, CDR2 ANQGSEA. The V end was cut by 7 bases, the J end by 0 bases, with 7 bases between. The CDR3 is made up of 12 amino acids. DNA for the CDR3: TGCAGCGCAAGCTTCTCTGGAAACACCATATATTTT. Translating gives CSASFSGNTIYF.

The chain uses TRBV30 and TRBJ2-2; D is perhaps TRBD2 (6 bases). The length of the CDR3 is 13 residues. Trimming removed 8 bases from V and 6 bases from J, with 16 bases in between. Germline CDR1 reads GTSNPN; CDR2 reads SVGIG (reference sequence). CDR3 sequence reads: CASERRGSGELFF. The CDR3 nucleotides are TGTGCCAGTGAGCGGAGGGGATCCGGGGAGCTGTTTTTT.

This chain joins TRBV29-1 and TRBJ2-1, with D perhaps matching TRBD1 (8 bases). V was cut by 3 bases and J by 12 bases, with 15 bases left in between. The germline V gene encodes CDR1 SQVTM and CDR2 ANQGSEA. CDR3 length: 12 residues. The chain's CDR3 is CSVEIQGGAQFF. Here the CDR3 DNA reads TGCAGCGTTGAGATACAGGGGGGGGCGCAGTTCTTC.

On this clone: The junction departs from the called germline gene at one end, perhaps through a read error. The chain has TRBV27 and TRBJ2-5; D perhaps matches TRBD1 (5 bases). Per germline, CDR1 MNHEY and CDR2 SMNVEV (reference sequence). The CDR3 contains 13 residues. The CDR3 protein is CASSTDKQGTQYF. For the CDR3, the DNA is TGTGCCAGCAGCACGGACAAGCAAGGGACCCAGTACTTC.

The CDR3: CASSLAPQVGAFF. The CDR3 DNA is TGTGCCAGCAGCTTAGCTCCACAGGTGGGAGCTTTCTTT. The chain recombines TRBV7-9 with TRBJ1-1; TRBD1 might be the D (5 bases). Germline-derived CDR1 and CDR2 are SEHNR and FQNEAQ (reference sequence). The CDR3 covers 13 residues. V was shortened by 0 bases and J by 10 bases, with 12 bases between the two germline ends.

The rearrangement joins TRBV27 to TRBJ1-6, with D perhaps TRBD1 (5 bases). V was trimmed by 0 bases and J by 8 bases, leaving 8 bases between them. The CDR3 length is 14 residues. Germline CDR1 and CDR2: MNHEY and SMNVEV (reference sequence). The CDR3 loop is CASSLSGGDSPLHF. CDR3 sequence (DNA): TGTGCCAGCAGTTTATCGGGGGGGGATTCACCCCTCCACTTT.

V gene TRBV4-3 combines with J gene TRBJ1-5; maybe TRBD1 (6 bases). V was shortened by 0 bases and J by 7 bases, with 13 bases between the two germline ends. The CDR3 extends over 15 amino acids. Per germline, CDR1 LGHNA and CDR2 YSLEER. CDR3 nucleotide sequence: TGCGCCAGCAGCCAAGATCCAACAGGGCGGCAGCCCCAGCATTTT. It translates to CASSQDPTGRQPQHF.

The chain links TRBV29-1 to TRBJ1-1; 9 nucleotides match TRBD1. The J segment lost 3 bases and the V segment lost 4 bases, leaving 0 bases of the junction unmatched. Germline CDR1 and CDR2: SQVTM and ANQGSEA. The CDR3 extends over 12 amino acids. The CDR3 region has the DNA TGCAGCGTTGGACAGGGGGACACTGAAGCTTTCTTT. Translation: CSVGQGDTEAFF.

V gene TRBV6-1 combines with J gene TRBJ2-1; 10 bases line up with TRBD2. V lost 5 bases, J lost 9 bases, and 10 bases stayed unmatched. The germline V gene has CDR1 MNHNS and CDR2 SASEGT. This CDR3 has 15 amino acids. The CDR3 DNA follows: TGTGCCAGCAGTATCCTAGCGGGAGCGGCGGGTGAGCAGTTCTTC. Its protein product is CASSILAGAAGEQFF.

V and J are TRBV7-2 and TRBJ2-1, with D maybe TRBD2 (6 bases). V dropped 1 base and J dropped 0 bases, with 10 bases sitting between them. The germline gives CDR1 SGHTA, CDR2 FQGNSA. This CDR3 has 16 residues. CDR3 region: CASSLGAGSSYNEQFF. The CDR3 nucleotides are TGTGCCAGCAGCTTAGGGGCGGGAAGCTCCTACAATGAGCAGTTCTTC.

The table lists this clone with a count of one. The chain carries TRBV7-9 and TRBJ1-1; D is ambiguous. CDR1 and CDR2 (germline): SEHNR, FQNEAQ (reference sequence). This CDR3 has 16 amino acids. Trimming cost V 4 bases and J 0 bases, with 15 bases left between them. CDR3 bases: TGTGCCAGCAGCTCCTCCACCCCGGTTATGAACACTGAAGCTTTCTTT. Translating gives CASSSSTPVMNTEAFF. Variable domain in full (rest from reference TRBV7-9 and TRBJ1-1): DTGVSQNPRHKITKRGQNVTFRCDPISEHNRLYWYRQTLGQGPEFLTYFQNEAQLEKSRLLSDRFSAERPKGSFSTLEIQRTEQGDSAMYLCASSSSTPVMNTEAFFGQGTRLTVV.

The V and J genes are TRBV5-7 and TRBJ2-3, with a tentative D call TRBD2 (6 bases). TRBV5-7 is flagged as an ORF with uncertain function. This CDR3 contains 16 residues. Between the trimmed V and J ends, which lost 2 bases and 0 bases, there was a span of 13 bases. The chain's CDR3 is CASSLRGRPSTDTQYF. CDR3 in DNA: TGTGCCAGCAGCTTACGGGGGAGGCCTAGCACAGATACGCAGTATTTT.

The J gene is TRBJ2-7, the V gene TRBV7-8; the match to TRBD2 covers 10 bases. Trimming cost V 2 bases and J 7 bases; bases outside gene matches: 2. Germline V gene sequence: CDR1 SGHVS, CDR2 FQNEAQ. CDR3 length: 13 amino acids. The CDR3 DNA is TGTGCCAGCAGCTTAAGTAGCGGGGGGGAGCAGTACTTC. It is translated as CASSLSSGGEQYF.

This chain connects TRBV28 to TRBJ1-3; D not resolved. The germline V and J ends were trimmed by 4 bases and 7 bases, with 11 bases remaining between them. Looked up from germline, CDR1 is MDHEN and CDR2 is SYDVKM. This CDR3 contains 13 residues. This CDR3 is CASSSDPRNTIYF. CDR3 bases: TGTGCCAGCAGTTCCGACCCGCGGAACACCATATATTTT.

The gene calls are TRBV29-1 and TRBJ2-7; 8 bases are a match to TRBD1. The CDR3 is made up of 13 amino acids. J gave up 7 bases and V 3 bases, and 8 bases lay outside the gene matches. In germline, CDR1 is SQVTM, CDR2 ANQGSEA. The DNA of the CDR3 is TGCAGCGTTGAGGCGGGCAGGGGGCGGGAGCAGTACTTC. It yields the protein CSVEAGRGREQYF.

CDR3 amino acids: CASSERSYNQPQHF. The CDR3 DNA is TGTGCCAGCAGCGAACGGTCATACAATCAGCCCCAGCATTTT. The genes are TRBV6-5 and TRBJ1-5; no firm D call. This CDR3 has 14 residues. The ends were cut back, 6 bases at V and 3 bases at J, with 12 bases in the middle. Germline V gives CDR1 MNHEY, CDR2 SVGAGI.

This rearrangement joins TRBV27 to TRBJ1-6; 8 positions agree with TRBD1. V shed 5 bases, J shed 6 bases, and the junction held 6 bases outside the gene matches. The CDR3 consists of 15 residues. CDR1 is MNHEY, CDR2 SMNVEV, per germline (reference sequence). The CDR3 region has the DNA TGTGCCAGCAGTAACGGACAGGGCCTTAATTCACCCCTCCACTTT. Encoded protein: CASSNGQGLNSPLHF.

This chain links TRBV19 with TRBJ1-2; D gene uncertain. V lost 5 bases, J lost 4 bases, and 11 bases lay in between. This CDR3 comprises 13 residues. Germline V gene data show CDR1 as LNHDA and CDR2 as SQIVND (reference sequence). As DNA, the CDR3 is TGTGCCAGTAGTGGGAGGGATTTCTATGGCTACACCTTC. Translated: CASSGRDFYGYTF.

The chain combines TRBV27 with TRBJ2-7; D is uncertain. CDR1 and CDR2 (germline): MNHEY, SMNVEV (reference sequence). The CDR3 length is 16 residues. V lost 8 bases and J lost 1, with 21 bases in between. This CDR3 reads CASSPSLGRLSYEQYF. Written as DNA, the CDR3 is TGTGCCAGCTCCCCATCTTTAGGCAGGCTGTCCTACGAGCAGTACTTC.

The V and J genes are TRBV5-1 and TRBJ2-7, with 12 positions matching TRBD1. V was pared by 7 bases and J by 6 bases, with 8 bases of the junction left unmatched. CDR3 length: 14 amino acids. Germline V lookup: CDR1 SGHRS, CDR2 YFSETQ. Here the CDR3 DNA reads TGCGCCAGCCGACTCTGGGACAGGGGGCCCGAGCAGTACTTC. This encodes CASRLWDRGPEQYF.

This rearrangement joins TRBV6-5 to TRBJ2-1, with 7 bases aligning to TRBD1. With 7 bases clipped from V and 4 bases from J, the junction kept 10 bases outside the gene matches. CDR1 and CDR2 from the germline V gene are MNHEY and SVGAGI. The CDR3 runs 15 residues. CDR3: CASTHQGGVYNEQFF. CDR3 coding DNA: TGTGCCAGCACCCATCAAGGGGGCGTTTACAATGAGCAGTTCTTC.

CDR3 loop: CASSLGRGGLTQYF. The DNA for the CDR3 is TGTGCCAGCAGCCTGGGGCGGGGGGGACTAACCCAGTACTTC. The V gene is TRBV7-2, the J gene TRBJ2-5; 9 bases are a match to TRBD2. This CDR3 contains 14 residues. Germline V CDR1 and CDR2: SGHTA, FQGNSA. The junction had 9 bases not matched to a gene; V was cut back by 5 bases and J by 8 bases.

In DNA, the CDR3 is TGCGCCAGCAGCCGGGTGGTTGGGGGCGGGAGAAATGAAAAACTGTTTTTT. Protein product: CASSRVVGGGRNEKLFF. This chain joins TRBV4-1 and TRBJ1-4, with D maybe TRBD1 (6 bases). The length of the CDR3 is 17 residues. Trimming cost V 4 bases and J 5 bases, with 20 bases left between them. Germline V gene lookup returns CDR1 MGHRA and CDR2 YSYEKL.

This rearrangement joins TRBV29-1 to TRBJ1-1; D is uncertain. Germline loops: CDR1 SQVTM, CDR2 ANQGSEA. The V gene lost 1 base and the J gene lost 3 bases, with 9 bases spanning the gap. The CDR3 runs to 13 residues. CDR3 loop: CSVEGGEHTEAFF. The CDR3 DNA reads TGCAGCGTTGAAGGGGGAGAACACACTGAAGCTTTCTTT.

A single count supports this clone. V is TRBV19 and J is TRBJ1-1; tentatively, D is TRBD1 (6 bases). Per germline, CDR1 LNHDA and CDR2 SQIVND (reference sequence). The V gene lost 5 bases and the J gene lost 0 bases, with 16 bases spanning the gap. The CDR3 totals 16 residues. CDR3 loop: CASSAPYRVVNTEAFF. The CDR3 DNA follows: TGTGCCAGTAGTGCCCCATACAGGGTCGTGAACACTGAAGCTTTCTTT.

This rearrangement joins TRBV6-6 to TRBJ2-1, with no clear D. Trimming left V 4 bases short and J 4 bases short, with 8 bases between. This CDR3 is built from 13 residues. Germline V lookup: CDR1 MNHNY, CDR2 SVGAGI (reference sequence). CDR3 nucleotides: TGTGCCAGCAGTTCTTACAGTTACAATGAGCAGTTCTTC. Its protein is CASSSYSYNEQFF.

The rearrangement uses TRBV29-1 and TRBJ1-1; no clear D gene. Germline assignment: CDR1 SQVTM and CDR2 ANQGSEA. CDR3 size: 14 residues. V lost 4 bases and J lost 0, with 12 bases in between. CDR3 bases: TGCAGCGTTGGGCTTGCTCTGATGAACACTGAAGCTTTCTTT. It yields the protein CSVGLALMNTEAFF.